This TCR beta chain was recorded in a study of CD8 T cells in Susac syndrome. Through negative isolation, CD4+ and CD8+ T cells were obtained, while TEMRA cells were enriched using FACS. Concerning this clonotype: One end of the junction does not line up with germline, which may come from a read error.

Reverse transcription of roughly 0.5 to 1 ug RNA used random hexamers. Amplification of TCR beta CDR3 across 54 Vbeta and 13 Jbeta was performed with immunoSEQ multiplex PCR. TCRdb passed the immunoSEQ multiplex PCR reads through MiXCR, listing each CDR3 protein once. In the table there are over 200,000 distinct CDR3 sequences, 85% to 95% of which are singletons. Germline-derived CDR1 and CDR2 are SEHNR and FQNEAQ (reference sequence). The CDR3 is 13 amino acids. Sample: CD4+ T cells from PBMCs. This clonotype originated in a human donor with multiple sclerosis. V gene TRBV7-9 combines with J gene TRBJ2-1; 7 nucleotides agree with TRBD1. CDR3 region: CASGLQGLNEQFF. CDR3 in DNA: TGTGCCAGCGGCTTACAGGGGCTCAATGAGCAGTTCTTC. Combining the CDR3 with reference TRBV7-9 and TRBJ2-1 gives the whole variable domain DTGVSQNPRHKITKRGQNVTFRCDPISEHNRLYWYRQTLGQGPEFLTYFQNEAQLEKSRLLSDRFSAERPKGSFSTLEIQRTEQGDSAMYLCASGLQGLNEQFFGPGTRLTVL.